This T cell receptor (beta chain) originates from a study of tumor-infiltrating lymphocytes in primary liver carcinoma. Background on the study: The study obtained roughly 3.5 to 7.13 million productive TCRbeta reads per sample, similar across tissue types. Study results and limitations: Tumor-adjacent and tumor-blood pairs displayed less overlap than did pairs of tumor regions.

This CDR3 is built from 12 residues. CDR1 is DFQATT, CDR2 SNEGSKA, per germline (reference sequence). The J segment lost 6 bases and the V segment lost 2 bases, leaving 0 bases of the junction unmatched. Starting material of 500 ng total RNA yielded TCR beta cDNA via a constant-region primer. For TCR beta, libraries were produced by three nested multiplex PCR rounds using slightly modified ARM-PCR. TRBV1-TRBV30 forward primers paired with a C-beta reverse primer were used in the first two PCR rounds, which ran approximately 10 cycles each. TCRdb reprocessed the multiplex PCR reads with MiXCR, giving one entry per CDR3 protein. The sample yields over 100,000 distinct CDR3 sequences, around 70% seen once. Bulk tissue was left unsorted, and RNA and DNA were co-extracted from roughly 20-30 mg of it. In its sample, this clonotype was seen a few times. Antigen specificity is unknown.

The sequence was collected from a woman in her fifties or sixties with primary liver carcinoma and hepatitis B virus infection. The genes are TRBV20-1 and TRBJ2-2; 7 bases are a match to TRBD1. Sequenced material: tumor-adjacent normal liver tissue. CDR3 nucleotide sequence: TGCAGTGCTAGACAGGGGGCCGGGGAGCTGTTTTTT. Its translation is CSARQGAGELFF.